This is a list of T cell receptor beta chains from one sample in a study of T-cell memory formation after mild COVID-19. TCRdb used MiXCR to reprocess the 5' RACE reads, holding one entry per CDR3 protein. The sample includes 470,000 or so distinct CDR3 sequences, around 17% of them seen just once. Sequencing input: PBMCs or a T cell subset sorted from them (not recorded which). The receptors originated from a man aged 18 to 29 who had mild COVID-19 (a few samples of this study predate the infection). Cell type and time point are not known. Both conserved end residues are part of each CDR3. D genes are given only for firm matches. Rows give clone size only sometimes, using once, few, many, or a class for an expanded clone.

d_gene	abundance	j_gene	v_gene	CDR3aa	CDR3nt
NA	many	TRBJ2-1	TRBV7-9	CASSLFHEQFF	TGTGCCAGCAGCTTATTCCATGAGCAGTTCTTC
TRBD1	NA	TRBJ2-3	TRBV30	CAWSPRKGAGTDTQYF	TGTGCCTGGAGCCCAAGGAAGGGGGCCGGCACAGATACGCAGTATTTT
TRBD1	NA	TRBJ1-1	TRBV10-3	CAISGRTGGQNTEAFF	TGTGCCATCAGTGGCAGGACAGGGGGCCAAAACACTGAAGCTTTCTTT
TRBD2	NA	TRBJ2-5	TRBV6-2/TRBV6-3	CASSYTPGLADQETQYF	TGTGCAAGCAGTTACACTCCGGGACTAGCGGACCAAGAGACCCAGTACTTC
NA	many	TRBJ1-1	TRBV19	CASSIGMNTEAFF	TGTGCCAGTAGTATAGGGATGAACACTGAAGCTTTCTTT
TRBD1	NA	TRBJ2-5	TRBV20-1	CSARRGGVVETQYF	TGCAGTGCTCGACGAGGGGGCGTTGTGGAGACCCAGTACTTC
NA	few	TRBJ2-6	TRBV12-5	CASASSGANVLTF	TGTGCTAGTGCCAGTTCTGGGGCCAACGTCCTGACTTTC
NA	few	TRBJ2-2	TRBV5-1	CASSLGLAKNTGELFF	TGCGCCAGCAGCTTAGGGCTAGCGAAGAACACCGGGGAGCTGTTTTTT
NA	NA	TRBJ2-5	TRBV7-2	CASSLTQGLGETQYF	TGTGCCAGCAGCTTAACCCAGGGGTTAGGAGAGACCCAGTACTTC
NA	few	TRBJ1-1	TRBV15	CATRRGTNTEAFF	TGTGCCACCAGAAGGGGGACGAACACTGAAGCTTTCTTT
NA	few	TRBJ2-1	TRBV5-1	CASSLGQAENEQFF	TGCGCCAGCAGCTTGGGCCAAGCGGAGAATGAGCAGTTCTTC
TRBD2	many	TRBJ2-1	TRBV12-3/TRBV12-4	CASTQTSGPYNEQFF	TGTGCCAGCACCCAGACTAGCGGACCCTACAATGAGCAGTTCTTC
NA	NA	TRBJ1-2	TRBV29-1	CSVGDDGYTF	TGCAGCGTTGGGGATGATGGCTACACCTTC
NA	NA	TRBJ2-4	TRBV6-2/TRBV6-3	CASSYSKLAKNIQYF	TGTGCCAGCAGTTACTCGAAGCTAGCCAAAAACATTCAGTACTTC
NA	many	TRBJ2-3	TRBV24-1	CATSDWPGRGDTQYF	TGTGCCACCAGTGACTGGCCGGGACGGGGTGATACGCAGTATTTT
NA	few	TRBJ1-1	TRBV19	CASSTDRFEAFF	TGTGCCAGTAGCACGGACAGATTTGAAGCTTTCTTT
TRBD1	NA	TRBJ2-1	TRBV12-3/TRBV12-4	CATRKPRDREHEQFF	TGTGCCACCCGGAAGCCCCGGGACAGGGAACATGAGCAGTTCTTC
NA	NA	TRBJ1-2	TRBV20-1	CSASPQGGYYGYTF	TGCAGTGCTAGTCCGCAGGGTGGTTACTATGGCTACACCTTC
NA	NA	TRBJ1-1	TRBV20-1	CSAREGQRFEAFF	TGCAGTGCTAGAGAGGGACAACGATTCGAAGCTTTCTTT
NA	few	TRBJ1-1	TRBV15	CATSREWGALGTEAFF	TGTGCCACCAGCAGAGAATGGGGGGCACTGGGGACTGAAGCTTTCTTT
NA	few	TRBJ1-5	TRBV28	CASRGGAGGNQPQHF	TGTGCCAGCAGAGGGGGGGCAGGGGGCAATCAGCCCCAGCATTTT
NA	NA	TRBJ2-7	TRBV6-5	CASSQAGAEQYF	TGTGCCAGCAGTCAGGCGGGGGCTGAGCAGTACTTC
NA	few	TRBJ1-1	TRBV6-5	CASRPGTRNTEAFF	TGTGCCAGCAGGCCCGGGACGAGGAACACTGAAGCTTTCTTT
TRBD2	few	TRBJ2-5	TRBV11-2	CAMGGSEGTQYF	TGTGCCATGGGAGGGAGTGAGGGGACCCAGTACTTC
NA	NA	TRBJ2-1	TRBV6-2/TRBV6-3	CASTQPPYNEQFF	TGTGCCAGCACCCAGCCCCCGTACAATGAGCAGTTCTTC
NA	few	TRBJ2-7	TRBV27	CASSPWSSYEQYF	TGTGCCAGCAGCCCCTGGAGTTCATACGAGCAGTACTTC
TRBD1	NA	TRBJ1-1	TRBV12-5	CASGLLTGATEAFF	TGTGCTAGTGGCCTCCTGACAGGGGCCACTGAAGCTTTCTTT
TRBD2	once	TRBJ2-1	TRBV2	CASTFSGAEQLF	TGTGCCAGCACCTTTAGCGGGGCTGAGCAGTTATTC